This T cell receptor (beta chain) was sequenced in a study of control samples from healthy donors and cancer patients. The germline CDR1 and CDR2 sequences are MNHEY and SVGAGI. Trimming left V 2 bases short and J 6 bases short, with 5 bases between. CDR3 size: 12 residues. The method was immunoSEQ multiplex PCR; TCRdb's version includes in-frame clones alone and lacks a portion of them. The sample has about 79,000 clones; roughly 93% are singletons. The V call is TRBV6-5, the J call TRBJ1-5; the D gene is possibly TRBD1 (5 bases). Sequenced: PBMCs. This TCR came from a woman between 40 and 50 years old with lung cancer. This chain's CDR3 is CASSYGGQPQHF. The CDR3 bases are TGTGCCAGCAGTTACGGGGGTCAGCCCCAGCATTTT.